This is a list of T cell receptor beta chains from one sample in a study of siplizumab effects on memory and regulatory T cells. The assay was immunoSEQ multiplex PCR, and TCRdb's table has in-frame clones only and misses some. Among some 100,000 clones, less than 95% were seen once, and the ten largest hold under 0.65%. The specimen sequenced was Tregs sorted from blood. These receptors originate from a human donor in good health. The CDR3 runs from the conserved cysteine through the conserved F or W. D genes are given only for firm matches. Size tells how often a clone was seen (once, few, many) or the class of an expanded clone, and some rows leave it out.

cdr3_nt cdr3_aa clone_size v_call d_call j_call cdr3_length
TGTGCCAGCAGGCGTAGCTACGAGCAGTACTTC CASRRSYEQYF NA TRBV28 NA TRBJ2-7 11
TGTGCCAGTAGAGCGGAAACGGTGAACACTGAAGCTTTCTTT CASRAETVNTEAFF NA TRBV19 NA TRBJ1-1 14
TGTGCCACCAGCAGGGGGCTGGGGAGCAATCAGCCCCAGCATTTT CATSRGLGSNQPQHF NA TRBV15 NA TRBJ1-5 15
TGTGCCTGGAGTCCGGGGGCAGGGACTGGAAACACCATATATTTT CAWSPGAGTGNTIYF NA TRBV30 NA TRBJ1-3 15
TGTGCCAGCAGCTTGTCGGACAGGTTATTTTTAGGCTACACCTTC CASSLSDRLFLGYTF once TRBV5-4 TRBD1 TRBJ1-2 15
TGTGCCAGTAGTTGGGCCGGACATCGGCCTAATGAAAAACTGTTTTTT CASSWAGHRPNEKLFF NA TRBV19 NA TRBJ1-4 16
TGTGCCACCAGCAGAGGGACAGGGGGCCATGAGCAGTTCTTC CATSRGTGGHEQFF NA TRBV15 TRBD1 TRBJ2-1 14
TGTGCCAGCAGTCAAGGAGGCGACTATCAGCCCCAGCATTTT CASSQGGDYQPQHF NA TRBV6-1 NA TRBJ1-5 14
TGTGCCAGCAGCTTTTCGACGGAGCAGTTCTTC CASSFSTEQFF NA TRBV5-4 NA TRBJ2-1 11
TGTGCCAGCAGCTGCGATCGGACAGGGATTAACTATGGCTACACCTTC CASSCDRTGINYGYTF NA TRBV7-3 TRBD1 TRBJ1-2 16
TGTGCCAGCAGTACAGGGGTTGGGTATGGCTACACCTTC CASSTGVGYGYTF NA TRBV6-1 TRBD1 TRBJ1-2 13
TGCAGTGCTCTTTATCAATATGGCTACACCTTC CSALYQYGYTF NA TRBV20-1 NA TRBJ1-2 11
TGTGCCAGCAGTTACTCACCCGTGACCACCTACGAGCAGTACTTC CASSYSPVTTYEQYF NA TRBV6-5 NA TRBJ2-7 15
TGTGCCTGGCACACAGGGGGAAACTACGAGCAGTACTTC CAWHTGGNYEQYF NA TRBV30 TRBD1 TRBJ2-7 13
TGTGCCAGCAGTCTCCGTGGGGGGGCTTTCTTT CASSLRGGAFF NA TRBV25-1 NA TRBJ1-1 11
TGCAGCGCCGTCCGAGAAGGCACCGGGGAGCTGTTTTTT CSAVREGTGELFF NA TRBV29-1 NA TRBJ2-2 13
TGTGCCAGCAGTTACTCAGACCTATTCACCGGGGAGCTGTTTTTT CASSYSDLFTGELFF NA TRBV6-5 NA TRBJ2-2 15
TGTGCCAGCATCAATTTGGGGGCTAGCCATGAGCAGTTCTTC CASINLGASHEQFF NA TRBV5-4 NA TRBJ2-1 14
TGTGCCAGCAGGGCGCGGGGGGCCGGGGAGCTGTTTTTT CASRARGAGELFF NA TRBV6-1 TRBD2 TRBJ2-2 13
TGTGCCAGCAGTTTTTTTTTAGCTAGCGGGAGGGCAGGGGGCCACGAGCAGTACTTC CASSFFLASGRAGGHEQYF NA TRBV27 TRBD2 TRBJ2-7 19
TGCGCCAGCAGCTTGGTACAGGGGAAGGGCTACGAGCAGTACTTC CASSLVQGKGYEQYF NA TRBV5-1 TRBD1 TRBJ2-7 15
TGTGCCAGCAGAACAGGGTACCCCTACGAGCAGTACTTC CASRTGYPYEQYF once TRBV28 NA TRBJ2-7 13
TGTGCCAGCAGCGATACGGGGGGGCGGGATACGCAGTATTTT CASSDTGGRDTQYF NA TRBV6-1 TRBD2 TRBJ2-3 14
TGTGCCAGCAGGCCGGGGAAAGGGCTTAGCAATCAGCCCCAGCATTTT CASRPGKGLSNQPQHF NA TRBV25-1 NA TRBJ1-5 16